This T cell receptor (beta chain) was sequenced for a study of beta chain features in type 1 diabetes. V shed 6 bases and J shed 8 bases, with 22 bases lying between them. The CDR3 covers 15 residues. The germline gives CDR1 MNHEY, CDR2 SVGAGI. Since all of the isolated RNA was reverse transcribed, expressed TCRB transcripts were what got sequenced. TCRdb keeps only in-frame clones here, not all; method: immunoSEQ multiplex PCR. The sample carries fewer than 650,000 clones, about a sixth recorded once. The V and J genes are TRBV6-5 and TRBJ1-2, with D possibly TRBD1 on 6 matching bases. Sequenced material: naive CD4+ T cells from blood. This TCR was sampled from a man between 18 and 35 years old in good health. The CDR3 nucleotides are TGTGCCAGCAGCCCCCGGGGGGCGAAGGGGTACGGCTACACCTTC. Amino acids: CASSPRGAKGYGYTF.